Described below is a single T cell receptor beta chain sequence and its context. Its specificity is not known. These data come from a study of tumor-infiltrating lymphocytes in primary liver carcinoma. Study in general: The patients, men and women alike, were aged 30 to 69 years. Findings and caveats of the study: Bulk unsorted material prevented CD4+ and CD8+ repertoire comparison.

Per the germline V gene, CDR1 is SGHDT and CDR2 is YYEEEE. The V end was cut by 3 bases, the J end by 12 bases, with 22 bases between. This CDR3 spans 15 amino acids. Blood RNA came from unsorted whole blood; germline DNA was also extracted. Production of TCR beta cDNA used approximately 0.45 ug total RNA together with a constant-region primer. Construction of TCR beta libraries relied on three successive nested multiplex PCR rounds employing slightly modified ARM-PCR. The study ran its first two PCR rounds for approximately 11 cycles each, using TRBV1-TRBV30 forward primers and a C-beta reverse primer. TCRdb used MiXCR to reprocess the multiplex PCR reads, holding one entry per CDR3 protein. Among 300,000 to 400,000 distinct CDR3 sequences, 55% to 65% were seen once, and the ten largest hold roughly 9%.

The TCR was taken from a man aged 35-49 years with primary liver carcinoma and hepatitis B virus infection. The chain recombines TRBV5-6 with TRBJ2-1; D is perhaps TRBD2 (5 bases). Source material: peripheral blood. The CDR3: CASSWRFSGYSVQFF. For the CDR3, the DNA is TGTGCCAGCAGCTGGAGGTTCAGTGGCTACAGTGTGCAGTTCTTC.